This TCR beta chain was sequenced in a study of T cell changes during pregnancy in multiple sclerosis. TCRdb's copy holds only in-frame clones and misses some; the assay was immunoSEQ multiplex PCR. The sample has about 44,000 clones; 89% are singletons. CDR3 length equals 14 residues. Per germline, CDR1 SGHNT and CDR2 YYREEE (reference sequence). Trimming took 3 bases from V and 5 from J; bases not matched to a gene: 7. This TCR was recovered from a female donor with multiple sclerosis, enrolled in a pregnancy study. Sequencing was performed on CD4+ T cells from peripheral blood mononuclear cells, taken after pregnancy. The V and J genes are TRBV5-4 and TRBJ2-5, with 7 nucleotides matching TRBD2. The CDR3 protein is CASSWGGSGETQYF. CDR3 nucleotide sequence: TGTGCCAGCAGCTGGGGCGGGAGTGGGGAGACCCAGTACTTC.